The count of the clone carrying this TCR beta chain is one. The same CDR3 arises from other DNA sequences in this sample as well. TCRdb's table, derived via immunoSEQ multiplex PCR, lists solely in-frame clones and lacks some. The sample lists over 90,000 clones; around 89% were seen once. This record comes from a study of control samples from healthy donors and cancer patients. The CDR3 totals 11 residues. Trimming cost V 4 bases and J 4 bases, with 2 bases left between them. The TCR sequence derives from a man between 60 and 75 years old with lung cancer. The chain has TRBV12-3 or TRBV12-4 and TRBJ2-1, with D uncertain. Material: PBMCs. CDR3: CASSSYNEQFF. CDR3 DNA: TGTGCCAGCAGTTCATACAATGAGCAGTTCTTC.